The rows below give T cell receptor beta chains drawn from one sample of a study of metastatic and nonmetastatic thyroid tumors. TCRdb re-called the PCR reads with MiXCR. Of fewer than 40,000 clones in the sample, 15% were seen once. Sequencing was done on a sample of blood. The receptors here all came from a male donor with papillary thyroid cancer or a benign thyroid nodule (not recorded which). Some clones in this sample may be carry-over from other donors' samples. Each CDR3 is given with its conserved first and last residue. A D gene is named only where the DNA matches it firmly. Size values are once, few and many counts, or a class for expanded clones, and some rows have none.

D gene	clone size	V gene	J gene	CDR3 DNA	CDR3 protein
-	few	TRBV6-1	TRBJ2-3	TGTGCCAGCAGTGGGGGCCAGGGGGGCCTCACAGATACGCAGTATTTT	CASSGGQGGLTDTQYF
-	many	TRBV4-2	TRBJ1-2	TGTGCCAGCAGCCAAGGGTTGCAGGGCGAAGTCGGCTACACCTTC	CASSQGLQGEVGYTF
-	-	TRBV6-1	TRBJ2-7	TGTGCCACCCTTCCGGAGGCGAAGGGGGGCGGGTACGAGCAGTACTTC	CATLPEAKGGGYEQYF
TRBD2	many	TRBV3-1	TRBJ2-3	TGTGCCAGCAGCCAAGGCCTAGCGGGAGGGACAGATACGCAGTATTTT	CASSQGLAGGTDTQYF
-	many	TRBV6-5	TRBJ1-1	TGTGCCAGCAGTTACTCGTGGCGGACGAACACTGAAGCTTTCTTT	CASSYSWRTNTEAFF
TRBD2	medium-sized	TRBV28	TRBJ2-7	TGTGCCAGCAGTTTATTCAGATTGCGGGGCGGGAGGACTGGCGAGCAGTACTTC	CASSLFRLRGGRTGEQYF
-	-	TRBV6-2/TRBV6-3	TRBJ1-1	TGTGCCAGCATTCCCCAGGTGAACACTGAAGCTTTCTTT	CASIPQVNTEAFF
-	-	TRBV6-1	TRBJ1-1	TGTGCCAGCAGCTTTTACAGGGAAATGAACACTGAAGCTTTCTTT	CASSFYREMNTEAFF
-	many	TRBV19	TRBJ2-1	TGTGCCAGTGAAAAGTTGGATGAGCAGTTCTTC	CASEKLDEQFF
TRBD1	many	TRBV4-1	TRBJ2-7	TGCGCCAGCAGCCATCCCAGACAGGGAGCCTACGAGCAGTACTTC	CASSHPRQGAYEQYF
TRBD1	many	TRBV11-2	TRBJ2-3	TGTGCCAGCAGCCTCAGGACAGGCTTTCATCGCACAGATACGCAGTATTTT	CASSLRTGFHRTDTQYF
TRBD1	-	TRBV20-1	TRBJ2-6	TGCAGTGCTAGGGGCTATACAGGGGGGAGCTCTGGGGCCAACATCCTGACTTTC	CSARGYTGGSSGANILTF
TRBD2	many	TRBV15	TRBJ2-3	TGTGCCACCAGCAGACTCGCCCGGGGCGGGGGAGGCACAGATACGCAGTATTTT	CATSRLARGGGGTDTQYF